These T cell receptor beta chains were read from a single sample in a study of blood T cell repertoires in COVID-19. Measured with immunoSEQ multiplex PCR; TCRdb has only the in-frame clones, and not every one. This sample has approximately 160,000 clones, with approximately 81% found just once. The sequenced sample consisted of PBMCs or T cells enriched from blood (not recorded which). The receptors derive from a woman in her forties or fifties who had recovered from COVID-19. The CDR3 runs from the conserved cysteine through the conserved F or W. Fields, in order: D gene, clone size, V gene, J gene, CDR3 DNA, CDR3 protein. The D gene is left open where the match is weak. For some rows the clone size is stated as once, few or many, or as a class when expanded; others skip it.

NA,NA,TRBV9,TRBJ1-4,TGTGCCAGCAGCGGATCCACCGCGGGTAATGAAAAACTGTTTTTT,CASSGSTAGNEKLFF
TRBD1,NA,TRBV3-1/TRBV3-2,TRBJ2-1,TGTGCCAGCAGCCAAGTACCCCTCCTTCGGGACAGTCGAGGTGGGAATGAGCAGTTCTTC,CASSQVPLLRDSRGGNEQFF
NA,once,TRBV6-5,TRBJ1-3,TGTGCCAGCAGGGCGGGGGTTACCTCTGGAAACACCATATATTTT,CASRAGVTSGNTIYF
TRBD2,NA,TRBV6-2/TRBV6-3,TRBJ2-2,TGTGCCAGCAGTTACTCGAGACTAGCGGGAACCGGGGAGCTGTTTTTT,CASSYSRLAGTGELFF
TRBD2,NA,TRBV27,TRBJ2-3,TGTGCCAGCAGTTTTTTTCCGTTCCCCCGAGGACTAGCCAGCACAGATACGCAGTATTTT,CASSFFPFPRGLASTDTQYF
TRBD2,NA,TRBV10-3,TRBJ2-1,TGTGCCATCCTAGCGGAAAATGAGCAGTTCTTC,CAILAENEQFF
NA,NA,TRBV19,TRBJ1-2,TGTGCCAGTAGTATAAGCTCCGGCTACACCTTC,CASSISSGYTF
NA,NA,TRBV29-1,TRBJ1-1,TGCAGCGCCGACAGCGAGAACACTGAAGCTTTCTTT,CSADSENTEAFF
NA,NA,TRBV9,TRBJ1-3,TGTGCCAGCAGCGTAGACGGGGACACCATATATTTT,CASSVDGDTIYF
TRBD1,few,TRBV7-3,TRBJ2-1,TGTGCCAGCGGCCCGGGACAGGGGAATCGATATGAGCAGTTCTTC,CASGPGQGNRYEQFF
NA,NA,TRBV28,TRBJ1-2,TGTGCCAGCCACGAAATTTGGGGAGGGAACTATGGCTACACCTTC,CASHEIWGGNYGYTF
TRBD1,NA,TRBV9,TRBJ2-6,TGTGCCAGCAGCCCAAGGGACAGGGAGTCAGTATCTGGGGCCAACGTCCTGACTTTC,CASSPRDRESVSGANVLTF
NA,NA,TRBV3-1/TRBV3-2,TRBJ2-1,TGTGCCAGCAGTCTGTGGGGAGATTCCCAGGAGCAGTTCTTC,CASSLWGDSQEQFF
TRBD1,few,TRBV4-3,TRBJ2-1,TGCGCCAGCAGCCACGACAGGGGGCTACATGAGCAGTTCTTC,CASSHDRGLHEQFF
NA,NA,TRBV15,TRBJ1-5,TGTGCCACCAGCAGGGACAGAAGCAATCAGCCCCAGCATTTT,CATSRDRSNQPQHF
NA,NA,TRBV12-5,TRBJ2-1,TGTGCTAGTGGTTATGGGGGGGGGCGTGAGCAGTTCTTC,CASGYGGGREQFF
TRBD2,NA,TRBV3-1/TRBV3-2,TRBJ2-5,TGTGCCAGCAGCCAACGAGTCGGGGGGGAGGGAGAGACCCAGTACTTC,CASSQRVGGEGETQYF
NA,NA,TRBV29-1,TRBJ2-7,TGCAGCGTTGTAATTAGAGGGGGTGTGGGTTACGAGCAGTACTTC,CSVVIRGGVGYEQYF
NA,NA,TRBV6-5,TRBJ1-4,TGTGCCAGCAGTTCGCAGGGCTCAACTAATGAAAAACTGTTTTTT,CASSSQGSTNEKLFF
NA,NA,TRBV21-1,TRBJ1-6,TGTGCCAGCAGCCCCTACCCGACAGGGGTAAATTCACCCCTCCACTTT,CASSPYPTGVNSPLHF
TRBD2,NA,TRBV5-1,TRBJ2-2,TGCGCCAGCAATAAGGGGCTAGCGGATAGGGAGCTGTTTTTT,CASNKGLADRELFF
NA,NA,TRBV15,TRBJ2-2,TGTGCCACCAGCAGAGTGGTCAGGGGGGTCGGCGGGGAGCTGTTTTTT,CATSRVVRGVGGELFF
NA,NA,TRBV28,TRBJ1-5,TGTGCCAGCCTCCGGCGGGGGGCGGTCGGGGGCAATCAGCCCCAGCATTTT,CASLRRGAVGGNQPQHF
NA,NA,TRBV7-2,TRBJ1-6,TGTGCCAGCAGCTCACCGGGGGACTCGGCACCCCTCCACTTT,CASSSPGDSAPLHF
TRBD1,NA,TRBV5-1,TRBJ1-2,TGCGCCAGCAGCCTGGGACAGGGTGTCGGCTACACCTTC,CASSLGQGVGYTF
NA,NA,TRBV1,TRBJ1-2,TGCACCAGCAGCCAAGATCCCGGGGGACAGGGATACTATGGCTACACCTTC,CTSSQDPGGQGYYGYTF
NA,NA,TRBV9,TRBJ1-1,TGTGCCAGCAGATTCAGCGAGAACACTGAAGCTTTCTTT,CASRFSENTEAFF
TRBD1,NA,TRBV4-1,TRBJ2-7,TGCGCCAGCAGTCCCGGACAGGGGGCCCATCCCTACGAGCAGTACTTC,CASSPGQGAHPYEQYF
NA,NA,TRBV9,TRBJ2-7,TGTGCCAGCAGCGTCGACTACGGCTCCTACGAGCAGTACTTC,CASSVDYGSYEQYF
NA,NA,TRBV3-1/TRBV3-2,TRBJ1-5,TGTGCCAGCAGCCAAGCAGGGGACCAGCCCCAGCATTTT,CASSQAGDQPQHF
TRBD1,NA,TRBV4-2,TRBJ1-1,TGTGCCAGCAGCCCAGACAGGGCGTTAATGAACACTGAAGCTTTCTTT,CASSPDRALMNTEAFF
NA,NA,TRBV23-1,TRBJ2-7,TGCGCCAGCAGTCTATGCGCCCACCAGGGATACGAGCAGTACTTC,CASSLCAHQGYEQYF
NA,NA,TRBV7-2,TRBJ2-3,TGTGCCAGCGGCCTCCCAGGATCAGGGACAGATACGCAGTATTTT,CASGLPGSGTDTQYF
NA,NA,TRBV20-1,TRBJ1-2,TGCAGTGCCCGCGACTACTATGGCTACACCTTC,CSARDYYGYTF
NA,few,TRBV27,TRBJ2-1,TGTGCCAGCAGTTCCGCCCCTAAGTCGGGATGGGTCAATGAGCAGTTCTTC,CASSSAPKSGWVNEQFF
NA,NA,TRBV2,TRBJ2-5,TGTGCCAGCAGTGAATTAGCCAGCAAGACCCAAGAGATCCAGTACTTC,CASSELASKTQEIQYF
TRBD1,few,TRBV6-6,TRBJ1-2,TGTGCCAGCAGTTACGCGGGACAGGGCCGTGGCTACACCTTC,CASSYAGQGRGYTF
NA,once,TRBV6-5,TRBJ1-2,TGTGCCAGCAGTTATCAAGGGGTGGGCTATGGCTACACCTTC,CASSYQGVGYGYTF
TRBD1,NA,TRBV19,TRBJ1-1,TGTGCCAGTAGAAAACAGGGGGAAAACACTGAAGCTTTCTTT,CASRKQGENTEAFF
NA,NA,TRBV29-1,TRBJ1-1,TGCAGCGTTGAGAACAGGCTTCTCATGAGCACTGAAGCTTTCTTT,CSVENRLLMSTEAFF
NA,NA,TRBV27,TRBJ1-2,TGTGCCAGCGGAACAGGTCCCAATGGCTACACCTTC,CASGTGPNGYTF
TRBD2,few,TRBV4-1,TRBJ2-1,TGCGCCAGCAGCCCACTACCGGGACTAGCGGGATATGAGCAGTTCTTC,CASSPLPGLAGYEQFF
TRBD1,NA,TRBV7-9,TRBJ1-2,TGTGCCAGCCGGTCTGCCGGGACAGGGCTCTATGGCTACACCTTC,CASRSAGTGLYGYTF
TRBD2,NA,TRBV28,TRBJ2-1,TGTGCCAGCTGCACTAGCGGTTCCTACAATGAGCAGTTCTTC,CASCTSGSYNEQFF
NA,NA,TRBV7-2,TRBJ2-5,TGTGCCAGCAGTATGCAAGAGACCCAGTACTTC,CASSMQETQYF
NA,NA,TRBV5-4,TRBJ1-6,TGTGCCAGCAGCTTGTTACAGGGAAATAATTCACCCCTCCACTTT,CASSLLQGNNSPLHF
NA,NA,TRBV6-5,TRBJ1-2,TGTGCCAGCAGCCTCGGGTCTGACTATGGCTACACCTTC,CASSLGSDYGYTF
NA,NA,TRBV21-1,TRBJ2-1,TGTGCCAGCAGCGGCGGGGGTGAGCAGTTCTTC,CASSGGGEQFF
NA,NA,TRBV5-4,TRBJ1-1,TGTGCCAGCAGCTTGCAAGGTGGGAGAGTTAGTGAAGCTTTCTTT,CASSLQGGRVSEAFF
TRBD1,NA,TRBV7-2,TRBJ1-2,TGTGCCAGCAGCTTAGGGGGACAGAACCTTTATGGCTACACCTTC,CASSLGGQNLYGYTF
TRBD1,NA,TRBV2,TRBJ1-2,TGTGCCAGCAGTTTTGGGACAGCCCATATCTATGGCTACACCTTC,CASSFGTAHIYGYTF
TRBD2,NA,TRBV27,TRBJ2-3,TGTGCCAGCAGTCTAGCGGGTAGCACAGATACGCAGTATTTT,CASSLAGSTDTQYF
NA,NA,TRBV6-5,TRBJ2-7,TGTGCCAGTTCGGCGGAAGGAAGGAGGTACGAGCAGTACTTC,CASSAEGRRYEQYF
NA,NA,TRBV12-3/TRBV12-4,TRBJ2-7,TGTGCCAGCGGCAGGCCGTGGGAGCAGTACTTC,CASGRPWEQYF
NA,NA,TRBV19,TRBJ1-1,TGTGCCAGTAGTATCGGGTCGGGTGAAGCTTTCTTT,CASSIGSGEAFF
NA,NA,TRBV25-1,TRBJ1-2,TGTGCCAGCAGTGATCCCCTTCACGGCTATGGCTACACCTTC,CASSDPLHGYGYTF
TRBD2,few,TRBV11-1,TRBJ2-7,TGTGCCAGCAGCTTTAGCGGGACCTCCTACGAGCAGTACTTC,CASSFSGTSYEQYF
TRBD1,once,TRBV19,TRBJ2-7,TGTGCCAGTAGTCCCCGCCGGGACAGGGAAATCACCGAGCAGTACTTC,CASSPRRDREITEQYF
NA,NA,TRBV6-5,TRBJ1-2,TGTGCCAGCAGTTACAGGACAGAAAACTATGGCTACACCTTC,CASSYRTENYGYTF
TRBD1,NA,TRBV5-5,TRBJ2-1,TGTGCCACCGGACAGGGTTTCTACAATGAGCAGTTCTTC,CATGQGFYNEQFF